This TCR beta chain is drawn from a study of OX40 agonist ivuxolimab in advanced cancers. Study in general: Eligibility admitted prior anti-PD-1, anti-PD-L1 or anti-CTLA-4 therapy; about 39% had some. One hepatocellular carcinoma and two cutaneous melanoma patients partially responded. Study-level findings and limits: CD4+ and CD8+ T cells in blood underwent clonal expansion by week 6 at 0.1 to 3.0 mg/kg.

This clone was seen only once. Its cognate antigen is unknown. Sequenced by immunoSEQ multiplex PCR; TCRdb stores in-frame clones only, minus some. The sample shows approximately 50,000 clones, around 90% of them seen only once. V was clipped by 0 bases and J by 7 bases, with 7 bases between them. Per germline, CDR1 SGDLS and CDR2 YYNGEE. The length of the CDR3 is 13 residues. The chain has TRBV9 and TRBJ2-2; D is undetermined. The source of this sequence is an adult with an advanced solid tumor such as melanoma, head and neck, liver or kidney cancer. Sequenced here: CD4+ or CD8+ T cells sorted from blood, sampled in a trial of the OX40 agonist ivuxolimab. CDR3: CASSVAWLGELFF. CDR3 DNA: TGTGCCAGCAGCGTAGCTTGGCTCGGGGAGCTGTTTTTT. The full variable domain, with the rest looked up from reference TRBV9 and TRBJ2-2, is DSGVTQTPKHLITATGQRVTLRCSPRSGDLSVYWYQQSLDQGLQFLIQYYNGEERAKGNILERFSAQQFPDLHSELNLSSLELGDSALYFCASSVAWLGELFFGEGSRLTVL.